This T cell receptor beta chain was observed in a study of radiation and T cells in renal cell carcinoma. Study-wide findings and caveats: Pretreatment tumor biopsies were lacking, so baseline clonotypes are unknown. Top tumor clonotypes rose in blood 2 weeks post-radiation, then contracted.

This clone was picked up a small number of times. Its antigen is unknown. Time point: blood 4 weeks post-SBRT, at nephrectomy. The treatment was: 15 Gy SBRT to primary tumor, nephrectomy 4 weeks later. Germline-derived CDR1 and CDR2 are LGHNT and FRNRAP. The CDR3 is 13 amino acids. The V and J ends lost 6 bases and 1 base respectively, with 9 bases between them. Generated by immunoSEQ multiplex PCR, the TCRdb table keeps only in-frame clones and is missing some. The repertoire has approximately 150,000 clones, less than 90% of them found once; the top ten carry around 17%. This chain links TRBV12-5 with TRBJ2-5; a weak D match, TRBD1 (5 bases). This clonotype was sampled from a woman aged 45-59 years with renal cell carcinoma. The source material was blood, sampled from a patient whose treatment included radiotherapy and nephrectomy. The CDR3 protein is CASGMDTQETQYF. The CDR3 DNA follows: TGTGCTAGTGGCATGGACACCCAAGAGACCCAGTACTTC.